The source of this T cell receptor (beta chain) is a study of CD8+CD57+ T cells in acquired aplastic anemia. Study-wide context: Sorting CD4+ and CD8+ cells gave DNA averaging roughly 3.5 ug. Study-level results: The number of CD8+ CDR3 sequences shared by patients and controls was twenty-nine.

This clonotype occurred many times. Antigen unknown. The germline V gene has CDR1 LNHNV and CDR2 YYDKDF (reference sequence). The CDR3 has 14 residues. V trimming: 2 bases; J trimming: 4 bases; junction bases outside the gene matches: 2. Sequenced patients had shown CD8+CD57+ cell expansion by flow cytometry. Severe acquired aplastic anemia was diagnosed in all patients. Patients were treatment-naive when blood was sampled. Template material for TCR beta VDJ and CDR3 profiling consisted of genomic DNA. Each CDR3 protein gets one entry after TCRdb re-called the reads with MiXCR. This table has hundreds of thousands of distinct CDR3 sequences, roughly a third appearing once.

Material: sorted CD4+, CD8+, or CD8+CD57+ T cells (not recorded which) from PBMCs. The chain recombines TRBV15 with TRBJ1-2, with 9 bases matching TRBD1. The receptor's source is a human donor with aplastic anemia. The CDR3 loop is CATSRNRGLYGYTF. CDR3 bases: TGTGCCACCAGCAGAAACAGGGGGCTCTATGGCTACACCTTC. Complete variable domain (other parts from reference TRBV15 and TRBJ1-2): DAMVIQNPRYQVTQFGKPVTLSCSQTLNHNVMYWYQQKSSQAPKLLFHYYDKDFNNEADTPDNFQSRRPNTSFCFLDIRSPGLGDTAMYLCATSRNRGLYGYTFGSGTRLTVV.